The entry below describes one T cell receptor beta chain. The target antigen is unknown. The sample belongs to a study of vaccination effects on CD4 cells after COVID-19. Study-wide points: Both infection-induced and vaccine-induced clones contracted markedly at late post-vaccination timepoints. Early timepoints after infection were absent, and convalescent patients were few in the study.

TCRdb's table, derived via immunoSEQ multiplex PCR, lists solely in-frame clones and lacks some. The data show 25,000 to 40,000 clones, about 66% seen once. V lost 3 bases and J 4 bases, leaving 16 bases between the germline ends. The CDR3 totals 15 residues. CDR1 and CDR2 from the germline V gene are SNHLY and FYNNEI. ViraFEST assay sequencing came after antigen-specific CD4+ T cells were expanded with viral peptide pools. Culturing for ten to eleven days preceded CD4+ T cell isolation. Vaccination of participants consisted of two doses of either the BNT162b2 or mRNA-1273 vaccine. Having tested negative for nucleocapsid antibodies, the vaccine recipients showed no prior SARS-CoV-2 infection.

This TCR came from a human donor who received a COVID-19 vaccine. The J gene is TRBJ2-7, the V gene TRBV2, with a tentative D call TRBD2 (5 bases). The material was CD4+ T cells from PBMCs cultured with SARS-CoV-2 spike peptides, obtained after COVID-19 vaccination. The CDR3: CASSEPGIVIYEQYF. The CDR3 nucleotides are TGTGCCAGCAGTGAGCCGGGAATAGTAATTTACGAGCAGTACTTC.